A single sample gave rise to the 32 T cell receptor beta chains below, sequenced in a study of CD8 T cells in Susac syndrome. Random hexamers were used to reverse transcribe the RNA input (about 0.5 to 1 ug). TCRdb independently ran MiXCR on the immunoSEQ multiplex PCR reads; one entry per CDR3 protein. Of about 69,000 distinct CDR3 sequences in the sample, about 95% were seen once. Material: CD8+ T cells from PBMCs. The source is a human donor in good health.

The chain joins TRBV6-6 to TRBJ2-7; D is perhaps TRBD1 (6 bases). The germline V gene encodes CDR1 MNHNY and CDR2 SVGAGI (reference sequence). The CDR3 runs 15 residues. Trimming took 2 bases from V and 5 from J, leaving 16 bases between them. Here the CDR3 reads CASSYVSQGQDEQYF. For the CDR3, the DNA is TGTGCCAGCAGTTACGTGTCCCAGGGGCAGGACGAGCAGTACTTC.

This clonotype was counted a single time. The chain uses TRBV27 and TRBJ2-1, with D possibly matching TRBD1 (6 bases). CDR3 length: 12 residues. V lost 11 bases and J 7 bases, leaving 15 bases between the germline ends. The germline V gene encodes CDR1 MNHEY and CDR2 SMNVEV (reference sequence). The CDR3 DNA follows: TGTGCCTCACGGAGGACAGCTAATGAGCAGTTCTTC. Translated: CASRRTANEQFF.

V and J are TRBV5-4 and TRBJ2-5, with D possibly being TRBD2 (6 bases). CDR3 length equals 15 residues. The ends were cut back, 0 bases at V and 3 bases at J, with 12 bases in the middle. Looked up from germline, CDR1 is SGHNT and CDR2 is YYREEE (reference sequence). The CDR3 DNA reads as TGTGCCAGCAGCTTGGCCGGGACTGTCGAAGAGACCCAGTACTTC. It codes for CASSLAGTVEETQYF.

This rearrangement joins TRBV6-1 to TRBJ2-5, with 11 nucleotides matching TRBD2. With 2 bases clipped from V and 1 base from J, the junction kept 3 bases outside the gene matches. The germline V gene encodes CDR1 MNHNS and CDR2 SASEGT. The CDR3 runs 16 residues. The CDR3 DNA reads as TGTGCCAGCAGTGAATATGGGACTAGCGGCCAAGAGACCCAGTACTTC. The encoded protein is CASSEYGTSGQETQYF.

This chain uses TRBV7-9 with TRBJ1-2; D gene uncertain. The CDR3 has 15 amino acids. The V and J ends lost 4 bases and 3 bases respectively, with 15 bases between them. Germline V gene data show CDR1 as SEHNR and CDR2 as FQNEAQ (reference sequence). CDR3 sequence: CASSSPYEGHYGYTF. The CDR3 DNA sequence: TGTGCCAGCAGCTCCCCTTATGAAGGCCACTATGGCTACACCTTC.

The chain uses TRBV29-1 and TRBJ2-1, with TRBD1 matching over 7 bases. The length of the CDR3 is 13 residues. Germline values: CDR1 SQVTM, CDR2 ANQGSEA. The V and J ends lost 6 bases and 4 bases, in that order; junction bases with no gene match: 6. CDR3 sequence reads: CSVTTGHYNEQFF. CDR3 DNA sequence: TGCAGCGTCACGACAGGGCATTACAATGAGCAGTTCTTC.

This chain connects TRBV7-6 to TRBJ1-6; TRBD1 matches 8 bases. CDR1 is SGHVS, CDR2 FNYEAQ, per germline. This CDR3 spans 16 amino acids. Trimming at V came to 3 bases and at J to 10 bases, leaving 11 bases not matched to a gene. This CDR3 reads CASSFERTGQGSPLHF. CDR3 bases: TGTGCCAGCAGCTTCGAACGGACAGGGCAAGGGTCACCCCTCCACTTT.

V usage is TRBV7-9 and J usage is TRBJ1-1, with D hard to call. V lost 0 bases and J 10 bases, leaving 6 bases between the germline ends. The CDR3 totals 11 residues. CDR1 is SEHNR, CDR2 FQNEAQ, per germline (reference sequence). CDR3 in DNA: TGTGCCAGCAGCTTAGCAGGGAGAGCTTTCTTT. Translating gives CASSLAGRAFF. Complete variable domain (other parts from reference TRBV7-9 and TRBJ1-1): DTGVSQNPRHKITKRGQNVTFRCDPISEHNRLYWYRQTLGQGPEFLTYFQNEAQLEKSRLLSDRFSAERPKGSFSTLEIQRTEQGDSAMYLCASSLAGRAFFGQGTRLTVV.

Here the CDR3 DNA reads TGTGCCAGCAGCGACCGGGACAGGGGTGATCTGGAGCCCCAGCATTTT. Its protein product is CASSDRDRGDLEPQHF. The gene calls are TRBV5-4 and TRBJ1-5; TRBD1 matches at 10 bases. The CDR3 covers 16 residues. Germline-derived CDR1 and CDR2 are SGHNT and YYREEE (reference sequence). J gave up 8 bases and V 4 bases, and 12 bases lay outside the gene matches.

The chain employs TRBV4-3 and TRBJ2-1; 8 nucleotides agree with TRBD2. This CDR3 has 15 amino acids. CDR1 LGHNA and CDR2 YSLEER come from the germline V gene. The V and J ends lost 4 bases and 0 bases, in that order; junction bases with no gene match: 2. The CDR3 spells CASSLSGSSYNEQFF. The CDR3 nucleotides are TGCGCCAGCAGCCTGAGCGGGAGCTCCTACAATGAGCAGTTCTTC.

The rearrangement uses TRBV10-3 and TRBJ2-7, with D possibly being TRBD2 (6 bases). CDR3 length: 13 amino acids. V was shortened by 3 bases and J by 7 bases, with 13 bases between the two germline ends. Germline CDR1 ENHRY, CDR2 SYGVKD. The CDR3 coding sequence is TGTGCCATCAGTGACGGGGGAACGGGGGAGCAGTACGTC. Translated: CAISDGGTGEQYV.

The table lists this clonotype with a count of one. The chain couples TRBV13 to TRBJ2-6; D unresolved. Germline V gives CDR1 PRHDT, CDR2 FYEKMQ (reference sequence). This CDR3 comprises 16 residues. V was pared by 0 bases and J by 0 bases, with 6 bases between. Written as DNA, the CDR3 is TGTGCCAGCAGCTTAGGCTTGAGCTCTGGGGCCAACGTCCTGACTTTC. Translating gives CASSLGLSSGANVLTF.

This clonotype was recorded once. The J gene is TRBJ2-2, the V gene TRBV6-5; the D is unclear. The CDR3 sequence is 14 residues long. Germline loops: CDR1 MNHEY, CDR2 SVGAGI. V gave up 7 bases and J gave up 4 bases, with 13 bases separating them. This CDR3 is CASKVRWITGELFF. CDR3 sequence (DNA): TGTGCCAGCAAAGTCAGGTGGATCACCGGGGAGCTGTTTTTT.

This chain links TRBV7-3 with TRBJ2-7; D uncertain. This CDR3 contains 13 residues. V was pared by 0 bases and J by 5 bases, with 8 bases between. Per germline, CDR1 SGHTA and CDR2 FQGTGA. CDR3 coding DNA: TGTGCCAGCAGCTTAACGTCCTTGGACGAGCAGTACTTC. Translated, it gives CASSLTSLDEQYF.

This rearrangement joins TRBV2 to TRBJ2-3; tentative D call: TRBD1 (5 bases). Trimming pared 2 bases from V and 3 bases from J, leaving 12 bases between. The CDR3 runs 15 residues. Germline values: CDR1 SNHLY, CDR2 FYNNEI. The CDR3 DNA reads as TGTGCCAGCAGTGAACCCAGGGCAGTAACAGATACGCAGTATTTT. This sequence encodes CASSEPRAVTDTQYF.

The V and J genes are TRBV25-1 and TRBJ2-1; D is unresolved. This CDR3 has 13 amino acids. Germline V CDR1 and CDR2: MGHDK, SYGVNS. V lost 3 bases and J 8 bases, leaving 11 bases between the germline ends. The CDR3 here is CASSDQGLDEQFF. The DNA for the CDR3 is TGTGCCAGCAGTGATCAAGGTTTGGATGAGCAGTTCTTC.

V usage is TRBV7-9 and J usage is TRBJ2-6; 9 bases fit TRBD2. CDR1 and CDR2 from the germline V gene are SEHNR and FQNEAQ (reference sequence). V was clipped by 5 bases and J by 1 base; unmatched bases: 9. CDR3 length: 18 amino acids. The CDR3 reads CASSAIAGADSGANVLTF. CDR3 bases: TGTGCCAGCAGCGCGATAGCGGGGGCCGATTCTGGGGCCAACGTCCTGACTTTC.

This chain uses TRBV4-1 with TRBJ2-5; 8 bases fit TRBD1. Germline V CDR1 and CDR2: MGHRA, YSYEKL. The CDR3 has 15 residues. Trimming at V came to 1 base and at J to 4 bases, leaving 5 bases not matched to a gene. CDR3 sequence (DNA): TGCGCCAGCAGCCAAGTGGCAGGGGGCGGAGAGACCCAGTACTTC. This translates into CASSQVAGGGETQYF.

The CDR3 loop reads CASSSVGGETQYF. The CDR3 bases are TGTGCCAGCAGCTCAGTGGGGGGGGAGACCCAGTACTTC. The chain combines TRBV5-6 with TRBJ2-5; TRBD2 agrees at 7 bases. Trimming removed 3 bases from V and 5 bases from J; junction bases left unmatched: 4. Germline lookup yields CDR1 SGHDT and CDR2 YYEEEE. The CDR3 has 13 residues.

The chain is built from TRBV29-1 and TRBJ2-2, with D maybe TRBD2 (5 bases). Germline CDR1 SQVTM, CDR2 ANQGSEA. V lost 3 bases to trimming and J lost 4 bases, with 9 bases between them. CDR3 length: 13 residues. CDR3 amino acids: CSVDGRGTGELFF. CDR3 sequence (DNA): TGCAGCGTTGATGGACGGGGCACCGGGGAGCTGTTTTTT.

V and J are TRBV13 and TRBJ1-1, with D unclear. The CDR3 sequence is 13 residues long. The V and J ends lost 2 bases and 5 bases respectively, with 9 bases between them. CDR1 and CDR2 from the germline V gene are PRHDT and FYEKMQ (reference sequence). CDR3 DNA sequence: TGTGCCAGCAGCTTAAAAGGGCGGACTGAAGCTTTCTTT. Translation gives CASSLKGRTEAFF.

The V and J genes are TRBV20-1 and TRBJ2-1; D may correspond to TRBD1 or TRBD2 (5 bases each). The CDR3 length is 14 residues. The germline V gene has CDR1 DFQATT and CDR2 SNEGSKA (reference sequence). V was pared by 2 bases and J by 0 bases, with 8 bases between. CDR3 bases: TGCAGTGCTAGAAAGGGGAGCTCCTACAATGAGCAGTTCTTC. Translation: CSARKGSSYNEQFF.

The gene calls are TRBV23-1 and TRBJ2-7, with D perhaps assigned TRBD1 or TRBD2 (7 bases each). TRBV23-1 is labeled an ORF, and its function is uncertain. V was pared by 10 bases and J by 0 bases, with 19 bases between. This CDR3 is built from 15 residues. CDR3 sequence: CATNPGGVSSYEQYV. In nucleotides, the CDR3 is TGCGCCACCAATCCAGGGGGGGTCAGCTCCTACGAGCAGTACGTC.

This chain links TRBV7-9 with TRBJ2-1; TRBD2 matches 11 bases. CDR1 and CDR2 (germline): SEHNR, FQNEAQ (reference sequence). J gave up 9 bases and V 6 bases, and 7 bases lay outside the gene matches. The CDR3 has 14 amino acids. The CDR3 sequence is CASRASGGLGEQFF. The CDR3 coding sequence is TGTGCCAGCAGGGCTAGCGGGGGGCTCGGTGAGCAGTTCTTC.

The chain is built from TRBV28 and TRBJ1-6; no clear D gene. The CDR3 spans 11 residues. Germline lookup yields CDR1 MDHEN and CDR2 SYDVKM. The V gene lost 4 bases and the J gene lost 5 bases, with 0 bases spanning the gap. CDR3 bases: TGTGCCAGCAGTTATAATTCACCCCTCCACTTT. This translates into CASSYNSPLHF.

CDR3 region: CASREIGRGSRFF. For the CDR3, the DNA is TGTGCCAGCCGCGAAATTGGCAGGGGCAGTCGGTTCTTC. V gene TRBV27 combines with J gene TRBJ2-1, with D tentatively TRBD1 (6 bases). In germline, CDR1 is MNHEY, CDR2 SMNVEV (reference sequence). V shed 8 bases and J shed 15 bases, with 23 bases lying between them. This CDR3 comprises 13 residues.

The rearrangement uses TRBV7-9 and TRBJ2-1; maybe TRBD2 (6 bases). The CDR3 is 14 amino acids. The V gene lost 5 bases and the J gene lost 9 bases, with 17 bases spanning the gap. Germline assignment: CDR1 SEHNR and CDR2 FQNEAQ (reference sequence). The CDR3 spells CASSAEGGAGEQFF. The CDR3 DNA reads as TGTGCCAGCAGCGCCGAAGGCGGGGCGGGTGAGCAGTTCTTC.

V is TRBV5-1 and J is TRBJ2-7; 7 nucleotides match TRBD1. Trimming took 6 bases from V and 3 from J; bases not matched to a gene: 12. This CDR3 has 15 amino acids. The germline V gene encodes CDR1 SGHRS and CDR2 YFSETQ. This CDR3 reads CASTEGDRELYEQYF. The DNA of the CDR3 is TGCGCCAGCACCGAGGGAGACAGGGAACTCTACGAGCAGTACTTC.

V is TRBV7-2 and J is TRBJ1-2; D gene uncertain. V was cut by 5 bases and J by 6 bases, with 13 bases left in between. The CDR3 extends over 13 amino acids. Looked up from germline, CDR1 is SGHTA and CDR2 is FQGNSA. The CDR3 here is CASSPRVKDGYTF. CDR3 nucleotides: TGTGCCAGCAGCCCTAGAGTCAAGGATGGCTACACCTTC.

This rearrangement joins TRBV7-9 to TRBJ1-2; TRBD1 matches at 8 bases. This CDR3 spans 14 amino acids. Germline V gives CDR1 SEHNR, CDR2 FQNEAQ (reference sequence). V lost 5 bases, J lost 4 bases, and 6 bases stayed unmatched. CDR3 protein: CASSPSGTGYGYTF. The CDR3 DNA is TGTGCCAGCAGCCCCAGCGGGACAGGCTATGGCTACACCTTC.

This clonotype was found once. The chain couples TRBV7-2 to TRBJ2-2; D is unclear. CDR3 length equals 14 residues. Trimming shortened V by 1 base and J by 6 bases, and 9 bases separated the two germline ends. Germline values: CDR1 SGHTA, CDR2 FQGNSA. CDR3 in DNA: TGTGCCAGCAGCTTAGTATCTATGGCCGGGGAGCTGTTTTTT. As protein: CASSLVSMAGELFF.

The chain joins TRBV9 to TRBJ1-6; 8 bases align to TRBD1. CDR3 length: 15 amino acids. Germline-derived CDR1 and CDR2 are SGDLS and YYNGEE. The V gene end was trimmed by 4 bases and the J gene end by 5 bases; junction bases not matched to a gene: 5. The CDR3 DNA reads TGTGCCAGCAGCCCCCGGACAGGGCATAATTCACCCCTCCACTTT. It codes for CASSPRTGHNSPLHF.